One and the same sample provided the 11 T cell receptor beta chains below, sequenced in a study of graft-versus-host responses after intestinal transplantation. These receptors are not linked to any known antigen. Profiled with immunoSEQ multiplex PCR; TCRdb holds only in-frame clones, not every one. The data hold approximately 99,000 clones, with roughly 89% observed a single time. The sample in question was unstimulated CD4+ T cells sorted from spleen or lymph node cells, obtained before transplant. Every receptor here comes from a human donor who was the organ donor for an intestinal transplant.

The chain employs TRBV4-1 and TRBJ2-3; 7 bases match TRBD2. CDR3 length: 16 residues. The V segment lost 0 bases and the J segment 3 bases; nucleotides outside the gene matches: 6. Germline V gives CDR1 MGHRA, CDR2 YSYEKL. The DNA of the CDR3 is TGCGCCAGCAGCCAAGATAGGCAGGGAGGGACAGATACGCAGTATTTT. This sequence encodes CASSQDRQGGTDTQYF.

The chain uses TRBV4-3 and TRBJ2-2; the D is unclear. V lost 0 bases, J lost 6 bases, and 11 bases lay in between. Looked up from germline, CDR1 is LGHNA and CDR2 is YSLEER. The CDR3 has 15 residues. CDR3 bases: TGCGCCAGCAGCCAAGATCGTCTAATCCCCGGGGAGCTGTTTTTT. Translation: CASSQDRLIPGELFF.

This chain connects TRBV5-6 to TRBJ1-1, with TRBD1 as a possible D gene (6 bases). Trimming removed 0 bases at V and 2 bases at J, with 17 bases between. There are 17 residues in the CDR3. Germline V gene sequence: CDR1 SGHDT, CDR2 YYEEEE. CDR3 region: CASSLEARGGLNTEAFF. CDR3 coding DNA: TGTGCCAGCAGCTTGGAGGCCAGGGGCGGGTTAAACACTGAAGCTTTCTTT.

This clone has only one observation. The chain combines TRBV9 with TRBJ2-3; tentatively, D is TRBD1 (5 bases). Trimming took 3 bases from V and 5 from J, leaving 22 bases between them. The CDR3 has 17 residues. CDR1 and CDR2 from the germline V gene are SGDLS and YYNGEE. The CDR3 loop is CASSDRYFGLGGDTQYF. CDR3 sequence (DNA): TGTGCCAGCAGCGACAGGTATTTCGGCCTCGGCGGAGATACGCAGTATTTT.

V usage is TRBV29-1 and J usage is TRBJ1-2; possible D gene TRBD1, 6 bases. The CDR3 contains 15 residues. The germline gives CDR1 SQVTM, CDR2 ANQGSEA. Deletions cut 2 bases from V and 2 bases from J, with 15 bases between. The CDR3, as DNA: TGCAGCGTTGAACCTCCGGGACACTTAAACTATGGCTACACCTTC. It is translated as CSVEPPGHLNYGYTF.

The genes are TRBV9 and TRBJ2-2, with D uncertain. From germline, CDR1 is SGDLS and CDR2 YYNGEE. CDR3 length equals 16 residues. Trimming shortened V by 0 bases and J by 2 bases, and 11 bases separated the two germline ends. The CDR3 is CASSVAPLVNTGELFF. The CDR3 bases are TGTGCCAGCAGCGTAGCCCCCCTCGTCAACACCGGGGAGCTGTTTTTT.

The V and J genes are TRBV6-6 and TRBJ1-5; a possible D gene is TRBD1 (5 bases). In germline, CDR1 is MNHNY, CDR2 SVGAGI (reference sequence). This CDR3 comprises 14 residues. V lost 7 bases and J 0 bases, leaving 10 bases between the germline ends. DNA for the CDR3: TGTGCCAGCACCAGGGCTAATAGCAATCAGCCCCAGCATTTT. Protein: CASTRANSNQPQHF.

This sequence joins TRBV6-1 and TRBJ1-2, with 7 nucleotides matching TRBD1. Germline V lookup: CDR1 MNHNS, CDR2 SASEGT. Losses at the gene ends were 2 bases for V and 7 bases for J; bases not matched to a gene: 13. CDR3 length: 16 amino acids. For the CDR3, the DNA is TGTGCCAGCAGTGAATCGGGTTTGACAGGGTGGGGTGGCTACACCTTC. Its protein product is CASSESGLTGWGGYTF.

V usage is TRBV5-1 and J usage is TRBJ1-1; D remains unclear. Per germline, CDR1 SGHRS and CDR2 YFSETQ. V was clipped by 4 bases and J by 1 base, with 11 bases between them. The CDR3 totals 14 residues. The CDR3 protein is CASSREGGNTEAFF. As DNA, the CDR3 is TGCGCCAGCAGCCGGGAGGGCGGGAACACTGAAGCTTTCTTT.

CDR3 loop: CSAGQRGRQFF. The CDR3 bases are TGCAGTGCTGGTCAGCGGGGCCGGCAGTTCTTC. The chain joins TRBV20-1 to TRBJ2-1, with TRBD2 matching 7 bases. Losses at the gene ends were 5 bases for V and 12 bases for J; bases not matched to a gene: 7. The germline gives CDR1 DFQATT, CDR2 SNEGSKA (reference sequence). The CDR3 has 11 amino acids.

This chain joins TRBV19 and TRBJ2-5, with 7 bases fitting TRBD1. V lost 3 bases to trimming and J lost 5 bases; unmatched junction nucleotides: 3. The length of the CDR3 is 13 residues. Looked up from germline, CDR1 is LNHDA and CDR2 is SQIVND (reference sequence). The CDR3 spells CASSMTGRETQYF. In DNA, the CDR3 is TGTGCCAGTAGTATGACAGGGCGGGAGACCCAGTACTTC.